One sample yielded the 18 T cell receptor beta chains listed below, sequenced in a study of cytomegalovirus exposure and HLA in healthy donors. In the PCR, 60 Vbeta and 13 Jbeta primers were used. Generated by immunoSEQ multiplex PCR, the TCRdb table keeps only in-frame clones and is missing some. The sample holds 150,000 or so clones, approximately 84% seen once. What was sequenced was PBMCs. These TCRs come from a man between 25 and 39 years old in good health and CMV-seropositive.

J is TRBJ2-3 and V is TRBV5-1; the match to TRBD2 covers 9 bases. The V gene end was trimmed by 3 bases and the J gene end by 3 bases; junction bases not matched to a gene: 2. Germline V gene sequence: CDR1 SGHRS, CDR2 YFSETQ. CDR3 length: 14 residues. The CDR3 DNA reads TGCGCCAGCAGCTGGGGACTAGCAACAGATACGCAGTATTTT. Translating it yields CASSWGLATDTQYF. The variable domain in full, completed from reference TRBV5-1 and TRBJ2-3, reads KAGVTQTPRYLIKTRGQQVTLSCSPISGHRSVSWYQQTPGQGLQFLFEYFSETQRNKGNFPGRFSGRQFSNSRSEMNVSTLELGDSALYLCASSWGLATDTQYFGPGTRLTVL.

The gene calls are TRBV7-9 and TRBJ1-1, with D uncertain. Trimming took 1 base from V and 3 from J, leaving 18 bases between them. Looked up from germline, CDR1 is SEHNR and CDR2 is FQNEAQ (reference sequence). CDR3 length: 17 residues. CDR3 DNA sequence: TGTGCCAGCAGCTTAGTTGGAGGGCGGCCGGGAGACACTGAAGCTTTCTTT. It encodes CASSLVGGRPGDTEAFF. The full variable domain, with the rest looked up from reference TRBV7-9 and TRBJ1-1, is DTGVSQNPRHKITKRGQNVTFRCDPISEHNRLYWYRQTLGQGPEFLTYFQNEAQLEKSRLLSDRFSAERPKGSFSTLEIQRTEQGDSAMYLCASSLVGGRPGDTEAFFGQGTRLTVV.

This clone was seen a handful of times. The chain is built from TRBV11-3 and TRBJ1-3; no firm D call. The V gene lost 5 bases and the J gene lost 4 bases, with 12 bases spanning the gap. Germline V gene data show CDR1 as SGHNT and CDR2 as YENEEA. This CDR3 has 14 residues. As DNA, the CDR3 is TGTGCCAGCAGCCCGAGCGGGCGAGGAAACACCATATATTTT. The encoded protein is CASSPSGRGNTIYF.

The rearrangement joins TRBV7-2 to TRBJ2-2, with 10 bases fitting TRBD2. The germline gives CDR1 SGHTA, CDR2 FQGNSA. CDR3 length equals 17 residues. V was pared by 1 base and J by 6 bases, with 8 bases of the junction left unmatched. The CDR3 spells CASSLVSLAGAAGELFF. CDR3 sequence (DNA): TGTGCCAGCAGCTTAGTCTCGCTAGCGGGAGCTGCCGGGGAGCTGTTTTTT.

CDR3 protein: CASSTGRGETQYF. The CDR3 region has the DNA TGTGCCAGCTCAACCGGGAGGGGCGAGACCCAGTACTTC. This rearrangement joins TRBV18 to TRBJ2-5; 8 bases align to TRBD2. CDR3 length: 13 residues. The ends lost 5 bases at V and 5 bases at J; junction bases unmatched: 4. CDR1 is KGHSH, CDR2 LQKENI, per germline.

Written as DNA, the CDR3 is TGTGCCAGCAGCTTAGCCAAGCCCCCGTACGAGCAGTACTTC. Amino acids: CASSLAKPPYEQYF. The chain links TRBV7-6 to TRBJ2-7, with D unresolved. V was shortened by 0 bases and J by 4 bases, with 10 bases between the two germline ends. The CDR3 runs 14 residues. Germline CDR1 SGHVS, CDR2 FNYEAQ.

This clone was seen a handful of times. The V gene is TRBV7-2, the J gene TRBJ2-1; 9 nucleotides agree with TRBD2. In germline, CDR1 is SGHTA, CDR2 FQGNSA. The CDR3 runs to 14 residues. V was clipped by 1 base and J by 10 bases; unmatched bases: 5. The CDR3 sequence is CASSLGVAGAEQFF. CDR3 coding DNA: TGTGCCAGCAGCTTAGGGGTAGCGGGGGCGGAGCAGTTCTTC.

The chain couples TRBV6-1 to TRBJ2-2, with 9 nucleotides matching TRBD2. V gave up 4 bases and J gave up 4 bases; unmatched junction bases: 13. CDR1 MNHNS and CDR2 SASEGT come from the germline V gene. The CDR3 contains 18 residues. CDR3 residues: CASSVPLAGGPGTGELFF. The CDR3 DNA reads as TGTGCCAGCAGTGTTCCCCTCGCGGGAGGGCCTGGCACCGGGGAGCTGTTTTTT.

This rearrangement joins TRBV5-5 to TRBJ2-2; D is unclear. The CDR3 is 13 amino acids. Per germline, CDR1 SGHKS and CDR2 YYEKEE (reference sequence). Trimming pared 3 bases from V and 6 bases from J, leaving 9 bases between. For the CDR3, the DNA is TGTGCCAGCAGCTCAGTCCCCGCCGGGGAGCTGTTTTTT. It translates to CASSSVPAGELFF.

The V and J genes are TRBV6-5 and TRBJ1-2, with 10 bases identical to TRBD1. The CDR3 is 13 amino acids. The junction had 1 base not matched to a gene; V was cut back by 5 bases and J by 4 bases. CDR1 and CDR2 (germline): MNHEY, SVGAGI. CDR3 DNA: TGTGCCAGCAGTCGGGACAGGGGCTATGGCTACACCTTC. As protein: CASSRDRGYGYTF.

V gene TRBV2 combines with J gene TRBJ1-5; 7 nucleotides agree with TRBD1. CDR1 and CDR2 from the germline V gene are SNHLY and FYNNEI. The CDR3 consists of 14 residues. The junction had 2 bases not matched to a gene; V was cut back by 3 bases and J by 3 bases. The DNA for the CDR3 is TGTGCCAGCAGTGAGGGACAGCCCAATCAGCCCCAGCATTTT. Residues: CASSEGQPNQPQHF.

The chain joins TRBV9 to TRBJ2-6; TRBD1 might be the D (6 bases). V dropped 0 bases and J dropped 0 bases, with 13 bases sitting between them. This CDR3 has 18 amino acids. CDR1 and CDR2 from the germline V gene are SGDLS and YYNGEE. The CDR3 here is CASSVVQGSFSGANVLTF. CDR3 DNA: TGTGCCAGCAGCGTAGTACAGGGAAGCTTCTCTGGGGCCAACGTCCTGACTTTC.

The chain has TRBV6-5 and TRBJ2-2; perhaps TRBD2 as D (6 bases). Germline-derived CDR1 and CDR2 are MNHEY and SVGAGI. The CDR3 totals 14 residues. The ends were cut back, 4 bases at V and 8 bases at J, with 14 bases in the middle. The CDR3 DNA reads as TGTGCCAGCAGTTCTAGCGCCAAGGGGGGGGAGCTGTTTTTT. Residues: CASSSSAKGGELFF.

This chain links TRBV21-1 with TRBJ2-7; TRBD1 was called by the table and not checked on the DNA. TRBV21-1 is termed a pseudogene. This CDR3 has 15 amino acids. CDR3 nucleotides: TGTGCCAGCAGATTGAAGACAGGGGAGGCCTACGAGCAGTACTTC. Amino acid sequence: CASRLKTGEAYEQYF.

This clone was seen a single time. This chain joins TRBV7-9 and TRBJ2-3; possible D gene TRBD2, 5 bases. This CDR3 contains 14 residues. CDR1 is SEHNR, CDR2 FQNEAQ, per germline (reference sequence). V lost 0 bases and J lost 6, with 10 bases in between. CDR3: CASSLAGVVDTQYF. In DNA form, the CDR3 reads TGTGCCAGCAGCTTAGCCGGGGTTGTGGATACGCAGTATTTT. Together with reference TRBV7-9 and TRBJ2-3, the CDR3 gives the full variable domain: DTGVSQNPRHKITKRGQNVTFRCDPISEHNRLYWYRQTLGQGPEFLTYFQNEAQLEKSRLLSDRFSAERPKGSFSTLEIQRTEQGDSAMYLCASSLAGVVDTQYFGPGTRLTVL.

V is TRBV11-3 and J is TRBJ2-6, with a tentative D call TRBD1 (5 bases). V shed 2 bases and J shed 1 base, with 6 bases lying between them. The CDR3 length is 15 residues. Germline values: CDR1 SGHNT, CDR2 YENEEA. DNA for the CDR3: TGTGCCAGCAGCTTACAGGGATCTGGGGCCAACGTCCTGACTTTC. The encoded protein is CASSLQGSGANVLTF.

The chain combines TRBV9 with TRBJ2-3; the match to TRBD2 covers 9 bases. Germline CDR1 and CDR2: SGDLS and YYNGEE. CDR3 size: 16 residues. J gave up 4 bases and V 0 bases, and 6 bases lay outside the gene matches. The CDR3 region is CASSVEGGGVSDTQYF. In DNA form, the CDR3 reads TGTGCCAGCAGCGTAGAAGGCGGGGGGGTTTCAGATACGCAGTATTTT.

CDR3 sequence reads: CASSPGWRARQQNYGYTF. Written as DNA, the CDR3 is TGTGCCAGCAGCCCCGGATGGAGGGCTCGGCAACAGAACTATGGCTACACCTTC. The chain carries TRBV28 and TRBJ1-2, with D unresolved. The CDR3 has 18 amino acids. Trimming cost V 6 bases and J 2 bases, with 25 bases left between them. Germline V gene sequence: CDR1 MDHEN, CDR2 SYDVKM.